The 18 T cell receptor beta chains below come from one sample, sequenced in a study of regulatory T cells in long-lasting Graves disease. Building the TCR beta libraries relied on iRepertoire HTBI primers, and CDR3 regions underwent Arm-PCR. Each CDR3 protein is one row after TCRdb ran MiXCR on the multiplex PCR reads. The profile shows 410,000 or so distinct CDR3 sequences, under 15% of them singletons. Time point: newly diagnosed GD, antithyroid drugs for less than 3 months. Scientists built the TCR library using RNA that was extracted from PBMCs. The same specimen was also included in a second study, on T cells in Graves' hyperthyroidism and ophthalmopathy.

The sample was peripheral blood mononuclear cells (PBMCs), taken at new diagnosis, from a patient treated with antithyroid drugs. These receptor sequences come from a young woman with Graves disease.

The rearrangement joins TRBV2 to TRBJ1-3; D is perhaps TRBD1 (5 bases). Germline V gene data show CDR1 as SNHLY and CDR2 as FYNNEI. The V gene lost 7 bases and the J gene lost 0 bases, with 10 bases spanning the gap. The CDR3 is made up of 14 amino acids. CDR3 sequence: CASNGAPSGNTIYF. The CDR3 DNA is TGTGCCAGCAACGGGGCGCCCTCTGGAAACACCATATATTTT.

V is TRBV20-1 and J is TRBJ2-5; 12 positions agree with TRBD2. The V gene end was trimmed by 5 bases and the J gene end by 5 bases; junction bases not matched to a gene: 6. Per germline, CDR1 DFQATT and CDR2 SNEGSKA (reference sequence). The length of the CDR3 is 14 residues. The CDR3 is CSAVRTSGMETQYF. In nucleotides, the CDR3 is TGCAGTGCTGTCAGGACTAGCGGGATGGAGACCCAGTACTTC.

The chain has TRBV7-2 and TRBJ2-2; 7 positions agree with TRBD2. Germline CDR1 reads SGHTA; CDR2 reads FQGNSA. V lost 4 bases to trimming and J lost 6 bases; unmatched junction nucleotides: 5. The CDR3 is made up of 14 amino acids. CDR3 nucleotide sequence: TGTGCCAGCAGCTGGGGGGGTGGGGCCGGGGAGCTGTTTTTT. Translation gives CASSWGGGAGELFF.

This clonotype was observed a handful of times. The chain employs TRBV29-1 and TRBJ2-7; TRBD1 might be the D (5 bases). Germline CDR1 reads SQVTM; CDR2 reads ANQGSEA. Deletions cut 0 bases from V and 3 bases from J, with 12 bases between. The CDR3 is 14 amino acids. CDR3 protein: CSVEEGRAGYEQYF. Written as DNA, the CDR3 is TGCAGCGTTGAAGAAGGCAGGGCTGGCTACGAGCAGTACTTC.

This chain joins TRBV12-3 or TRBV12-4 and TRBJ2-7; 7 bases match TRBD2. J was trimmed by 5 bases and V by 3 bases; bases with no gene match: 16. The length of the CDR3 is 17 residues. The CDR3 DNA sequence: TGTGCCAGCAGTTTGGGGGGGGAACGGTGGGAAGTCGACGAGCAGTACTTC. Protein: CASSLGGERWEVDEQYF.

This clonotype was recorded many times. The chain links TRBV7-3 to TRBJ2-1; 8 bases map to TRBD2. The CDR3 runs to 15 residues. Per germline, CDR1 SGHTA and CDR2 FQGTGA. The J segment lost 6 bases and the V segment lost 1 base, leaving 5 bases of the junction unmatched. CDR3 nucleotides: TGTGCCAGCAGCTTAAAGGTGGGACTAGGCAATGAGCAGTTCTTC. Protein product: CASSLKVGLGNEQFF.

This clonotype was counted at least ten times. The chain carries TRBV30 and TRBJ1-1; tentatively, D is TRBD1 (5 bases). The CDR3 totals 13 residues. V was cut by 0 bases and J by 1 base, with 6 bases left in between. The germline V gene has CDR1 GTSNPN and CDR2 SVGIG (reference sequence). CDR3 sequence (DNA): TGTGCCTGGAGTGTAGGGGAGAACACTGAAGCTTTCTTT. This sequence encodes CAWSVGENTEAFF.

Details on this clonotype: One end of the junction does not line up with germline, which may come from a read error. V is TRBV7-9 and J is TRBJ1-1; TRBD1 agrees at 7 bases. This CDR3 is built from 16 residues. Germline CDR1 reads SEHNR; CDR2 reads FQNEAQ (reference sequence). CDR3 loop: CAGSLGTGARNTEAFF. The CDR3 nucleotides read TGTGCCGGCAGCCTCGGCACAGGGGCCCGGAACACTGAAGCTTTCTTT.

This clonotype was detected only a few times. CDR3 amino acids: CASSPSPRQGVLYGYTF. DNA for the CDR3: TGTGCCAGCAGCCCATCCCCTAGACAGGGAGTTTTGTATGGCTACACCTTC. The chain uses TRBV5-6 and TRBJ1-2, with TRBD1 matching 7 bases. CDR1 is SGHDT and CDR2 is YYEEEE in the germline V gene. V gave up 4 bases and J gave up 5 bases; unmatched junction bases: 17. The CDR3 sequence is 17 residues long.

The sample holds many counts of this clonotype. The rearrangement links TRBV20-1 to TRBJ2-1; TRBD1 matches 9 bases. The ends lost 3 bases at V and 8 bases at J; junction bases unmatched: 14. The CDR3 has 16 residues. Looked up from germline, CDR1 is DFQATT and CDR2 is SNEGSKA (reference sequence). CDR3 sequence reads: CSASRTGEVWVHEQFF. The CDR3 bases are TGCAGTGCTAGCAGGACAGGGGAGGTTTGGGTTCATGAGCAGTTCTTC.

The chain employs TRBV6-2 or TRBV6-3 and TRBJ1-5; 8 nucleotides agree with TRBD1. Trimming removed 8 bases from V and 3 bases from J; junction bases left unmatched: 6. The CDR3 totals 14 residues. CDR1 and CDR2 (germline): MNHEY, SVGEGT. The DNA of the CDR3 is TGTGCCAGCGGGAAGACAGGGGCCAATCAGCCCCAGCATTTT. It specifies CASGKTGANQPQHF.

The chain has TRBV12-3 or TRBV12-4 and TRBJ1-1, with D tentatively TRBD1 (5 bases). Trimming left V 7 bases short and J 6 bases short, with 21 bases between. This CDR3 comprises 15 residues. The CDR3 region is CASTPGGTGVAEAFF. The CDR3 DNA is TGTGCCAGCACCCCCGGCGGGACTGGGGTAGCTGAAGCTTTCTTT.

This clonotype was seen ten or more times. The chain couples TRBV20-1 to TRBJ2-7, with 10 bases fitting TRBD2. This CDR3 is 15 amino acids long. The V gene's germline CDR1 is DFQATT and CDR2 SNEGSKA (reference sequence). V trimming: 0 bases; J trimming: 10 bases; junction bases outside the gene matches: 12. CDR3: CSARDRASGSAGQYF. The DNA for the CDR3 is TGCAGTGCTAGAGATAGGGCTAGCGGGAGCGCGGGTCAGTACTTC.

This clonotype was picked up many times. This chain connects TRBV24-1 to TRBJ2-2, with TRBD1 matching 9 bases. The CDR3 runs 16 residues. The V and J ends lost 6 bases and 6 bases, in that order; junction bases with no gene match: 10. Germline V gene sequence: CDR1 KGHDR, CDR2 SFDVKD. In nucleotides, the CDR3 is TGTGCCACCAGTCGATCTGAGACAGGGGGATCCGGGGAGCTGTTTTTT. This encodes CATSRSETGGSGELFF.

Many counts were recorded for this clonotype. The chain recombines TRBV9 with TRBJ2-1, with TRBD2 as a possible D gene (5 bases). Trimming removed 5 bases from V and 5 bases from J, with 5 bases in between. The CDR3 is 11 amino acids. Germline CDR1 SGDLS, CDR2 YYNGEE. The chain's CDR3 is CASRRDNEQFF. In DNA form, the CDR3 reads TGTGCCAGCAGGCGGGACAATGAGCAGTTCTTC.

This clonotype showed up many times. This chain links TRBV6-2 or TRBV6-3 with TRBJ2-7; no definite D call. Looked up from germline, CDR1 is MNHEY and CDR2 is SVGEGT. The V gene lost 6 bases and the J gene lost 6 bases, with 18 bases spanning the gap. CDR3 length equals 14 residues. The CDR3 protein is CASSDARMEREQYF. The CDR3 DNA sequence: TGTGCCAGCAGCGATGCACGGATGGAACGCGAGCAGTACTTC.

As concerns this clonotype: A much more abundant neighbour one base away suggests this may be a read error. The chain combines TRBV28 with TRBJ2-4; D is possibly TRBD1 (6 bases). The CDR3 totals 19 residues. CDR1 and CDR2 from the germline V gene are MDHEN and SYDVKM. The DNA of the CDR3 is TGTGCCAGCAGCCCGGTTGATCCGAGGGGGTCCCTGGCCAAAGACATTCAGTACTTC. Translated: CASSPVDPRGSLAKDIQYF.

This clonotype has at least ten counts. The CDR3 DNA is TGTGCCAGCAGCCCAAGGACTAGCGTAGACTTTCAGTACTTC. Its protein is CASSPRTSVDFQYF. The V gene is TRBV11-2, the J gene TRBJ2-7, with TRBD2 matching 9 bases. The germline gives CDR1 SGHAT, CDR2 FQNNGV. Trimming at V came to 5 bases and at J to 10 bases, leaving 12 bases not matched to a gene. There are 14 residues in the CDR3.